Listed below are T cell receptor beta chains from one sample, sequenced in a study of blood T cell repertoires in COVID-19. Profiling relied on immunoSEQ multiplex PCR, and the TCRdb table lists in-frame clones only, not all of them. Of some 87,000 clones listed, 80% were seen once; the top ten hold roughly 8.6%. Input material: peripheral blood. The receptors originated from a man aged 45-65 years who had recovered from COVID-19. Each CDR3 is given with its conserved first and last residue.

J: TRBJ2-1; V: TRBV12-5; CDR3: CASGRGLAGTGEQFF
J: TRBJ2-1; V: TRBV4-3; CDR3: CASSQDFAAGNEQFF
J: TRBJ2-7; V: TRBV7-8; CDR3: CASSRDRAEQYF
J: TRBJ2-7; V: TRBV2; CDR3: CASSPGLAGSYEQYF
J: TRBJ2-2; V: TRBV24-1; CDR3: CATSDYGGGNTGELFF
J: TRBJ1-2; V: TRBV2; CDR3: CASSEMNRNYGYTF
J: TRBJ2-1; V: TRBV7-3; CDR3: CASSRSGGDEQFF
J: TRBJ2-7; V: TRBV19; CDR3: CASSIPGTGFYEQYF
J: TRBJ2-3; V: TRBV7-9; CDR3: CASSRLPGLFTDTQYF
J: TRBJ2-3; V: TRBV5-8; CDR3: CASSSPGGTDTQYF
J: TRBJ2-5; V: TRBV5-4; CDR3: CASSAQVGGSETQYF